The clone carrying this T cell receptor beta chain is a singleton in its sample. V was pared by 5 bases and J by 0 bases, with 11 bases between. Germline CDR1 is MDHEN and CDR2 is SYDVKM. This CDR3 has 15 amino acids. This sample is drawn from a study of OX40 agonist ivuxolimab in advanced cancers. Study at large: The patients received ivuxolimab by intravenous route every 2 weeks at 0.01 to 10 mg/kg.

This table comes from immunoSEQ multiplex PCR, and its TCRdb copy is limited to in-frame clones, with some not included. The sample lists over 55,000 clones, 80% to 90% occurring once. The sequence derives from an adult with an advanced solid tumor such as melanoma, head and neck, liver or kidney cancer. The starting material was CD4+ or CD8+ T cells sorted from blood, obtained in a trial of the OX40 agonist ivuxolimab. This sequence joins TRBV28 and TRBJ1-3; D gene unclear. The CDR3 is CASSANRVSGNTIYF. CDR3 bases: TGTGCCAGCAGTGCAAATCGGGTCTCTGGAAACACCATATATTTT.